This T cell receptor beta chain originates from a study of blood T cell repertoires in COVID-19. From germline, CDR1 is MGHRA and CDR2 YSYEKL. The CDR3 has 14 residues. The V end was cut by 0 bases, the J end by 8 bases, with 13 bases between. Produced via immunoSEQ multiplex PCR; TCRdb's table is partial and in-frame only. The table lists 220,000 or so clones, approximately 83% of them singletons. This sequence originates from a woman aged 40 to 55 with acute COVID-19. This sequence joins TRBV4-1 and TRBJ1-2; D not certain. The sequenced sample consisted of PBMCs or T cells enriched from blood (not recorded which). The CDR3: CASSQDLGGLGYTF. The CDR3 coding sequence is TGCGCCAGCAGCCAAGATCTGGGAGGCCTAGGCTACACCTTC.